This TCR beta chain comes out of a study of blood T cell repertoires in COVID-19. Background on the study: The United States, Italy and Spain supplied acute and convalescent COVID-19 samples. The cDNA or gDNA used as material had been derived from T cells, B-cell-depleted T cells, or PBMCs.

The CDR3 has 14 residues. Germline V lookup: CDR1 SGDLS, CDR2 YYNGEE. J gave up 4 bases and V 4 bases, and 7 bases lay outside the gene matches. Patients from Seattle were sampled longitudinally, starting during active infection. Here immunoSEQ multiplex PCR was the method, and the copy in TCRdb shows in-frame clones only, minus some. The top ten hold just over 9.5% of the sample, which has 300,000 to 350,000 clones, 87% seen once. Specimen: peripheral blood. V is TRBV9 and J is TRBJ1-2; the match to TRBD1 covers 7 bases. The TCR originated in a man aged 25 to 45 with COVID-19, enrolled during active disease. The CDR3 is CASSTRQGPYGYTF. As DNA, the CDR3 is TGTGCCAGCAGCACGAGACAGGGCCCCTATGGCTACACCTTC.